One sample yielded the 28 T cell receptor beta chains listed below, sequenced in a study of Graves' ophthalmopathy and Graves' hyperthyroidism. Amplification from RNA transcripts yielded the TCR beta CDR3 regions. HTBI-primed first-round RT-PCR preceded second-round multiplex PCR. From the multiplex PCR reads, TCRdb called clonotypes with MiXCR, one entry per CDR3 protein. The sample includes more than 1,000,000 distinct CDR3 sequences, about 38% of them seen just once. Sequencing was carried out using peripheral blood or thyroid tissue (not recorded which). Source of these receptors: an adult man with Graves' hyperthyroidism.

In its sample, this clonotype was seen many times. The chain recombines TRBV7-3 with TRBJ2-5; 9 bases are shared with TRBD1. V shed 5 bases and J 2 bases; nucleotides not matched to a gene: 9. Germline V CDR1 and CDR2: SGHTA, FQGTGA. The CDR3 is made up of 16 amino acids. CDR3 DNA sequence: TGTGCCAGCAGCCCGACAGGGACAGGGCGTCAAGAGACCCAGTACTTC. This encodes CASSPTGTGRQETQYF.

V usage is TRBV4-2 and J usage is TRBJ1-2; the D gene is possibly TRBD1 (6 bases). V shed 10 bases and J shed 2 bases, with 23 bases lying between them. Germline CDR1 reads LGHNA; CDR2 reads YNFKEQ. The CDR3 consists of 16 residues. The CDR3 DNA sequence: TGTGCCACCGAGAATCACGGGACATCGAAGAACTATGGCTACACCTTC. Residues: CATENHGTSKNYGYTF.

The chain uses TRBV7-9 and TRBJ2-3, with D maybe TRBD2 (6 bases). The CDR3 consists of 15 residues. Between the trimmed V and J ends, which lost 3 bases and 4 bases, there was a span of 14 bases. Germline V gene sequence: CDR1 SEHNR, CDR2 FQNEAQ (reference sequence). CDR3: CASSFDGSVSDTQYF. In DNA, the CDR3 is TGTGCCAGCAGCTTTGACGGGAGTGTGTCAGATACGCAGTATTTT.

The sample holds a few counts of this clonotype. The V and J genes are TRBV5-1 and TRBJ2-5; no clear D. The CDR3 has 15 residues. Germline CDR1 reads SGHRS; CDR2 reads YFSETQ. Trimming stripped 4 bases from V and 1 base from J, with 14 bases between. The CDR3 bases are TGCGCCAGCAGCGACCCCGACAATCCCCAAGAGACCCAGTACTTC. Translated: CASSDPDNPQETQYF.

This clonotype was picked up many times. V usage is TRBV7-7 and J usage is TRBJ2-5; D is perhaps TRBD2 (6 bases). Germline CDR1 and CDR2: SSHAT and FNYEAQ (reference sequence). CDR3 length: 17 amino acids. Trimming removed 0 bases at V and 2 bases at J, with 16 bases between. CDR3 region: CASSLAPSGLVQETQYF. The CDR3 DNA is TGTGCCAGCAGCTTAGCCCCGAGCGGGCTGGTTCAAGAGACCCAGTACTTC.

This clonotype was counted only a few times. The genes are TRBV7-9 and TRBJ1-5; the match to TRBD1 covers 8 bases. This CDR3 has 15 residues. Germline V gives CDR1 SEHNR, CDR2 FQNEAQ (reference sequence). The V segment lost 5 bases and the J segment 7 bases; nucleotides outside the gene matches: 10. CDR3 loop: CASSEGQGIFQPQHF. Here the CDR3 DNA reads TGTGCCAGCAGCGAAGGACAGGGTATTTTCCAGCCCCAGCATTTT.

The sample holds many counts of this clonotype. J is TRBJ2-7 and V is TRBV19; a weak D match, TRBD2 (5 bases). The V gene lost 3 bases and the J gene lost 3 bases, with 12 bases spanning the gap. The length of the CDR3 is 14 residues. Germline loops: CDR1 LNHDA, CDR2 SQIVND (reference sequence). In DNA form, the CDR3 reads TGTGCCAGTAGTATGGCCGGGATCCTCTACGAGCAGTACTTC. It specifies CASSMAGILYEQYF.

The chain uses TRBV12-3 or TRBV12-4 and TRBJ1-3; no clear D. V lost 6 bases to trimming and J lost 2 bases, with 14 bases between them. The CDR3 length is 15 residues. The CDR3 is CASRLPSAAGNTIYF. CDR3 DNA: TGTGCCAGCAGACTCCCCAGTGCTGCTGGAAACACCATATATTTT.

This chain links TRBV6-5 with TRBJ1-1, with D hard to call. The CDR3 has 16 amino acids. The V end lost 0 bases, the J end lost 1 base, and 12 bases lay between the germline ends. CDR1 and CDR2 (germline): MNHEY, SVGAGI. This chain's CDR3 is CASSYSFPVPNTEAFF. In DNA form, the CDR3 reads TGTGCCAGCAGTTACTCTTTCCCGGTACCGAACACTGAAGCTTTCTTT.

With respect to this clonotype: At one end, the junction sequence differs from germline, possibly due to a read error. This CDR3 reads CTSSLNPPRGEQYF. The CDR3 region has the DNA TGCACCAGCAGCTTGAACCCTCCGCGGGGCGAGCAGTACTTC. The V and J genes are TRBV5-1 and TRBJ2-7, with D possibly being TRBD2 (6 bases). The CDR3 is 14 amino acids. The V gene's germline CDR1 is SGHRS and CDR2 YFSETQ.

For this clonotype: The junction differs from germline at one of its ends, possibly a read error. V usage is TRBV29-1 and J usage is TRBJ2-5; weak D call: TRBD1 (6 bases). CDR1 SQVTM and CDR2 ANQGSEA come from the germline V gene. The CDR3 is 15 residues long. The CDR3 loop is CAWTPLTGPQETQYF. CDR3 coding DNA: TGTGCCTGGACCCCCTTAACAGGGCCACAAGAGACCCAGTACTTC.

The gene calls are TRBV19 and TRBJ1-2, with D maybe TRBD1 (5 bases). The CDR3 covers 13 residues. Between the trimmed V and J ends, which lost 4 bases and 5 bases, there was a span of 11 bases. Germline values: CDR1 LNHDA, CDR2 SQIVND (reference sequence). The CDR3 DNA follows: TGTGCCAGTAGTACCCAAGGGGTGTATGGCTACACCTTC. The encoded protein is CASSTQGVYGYTF.

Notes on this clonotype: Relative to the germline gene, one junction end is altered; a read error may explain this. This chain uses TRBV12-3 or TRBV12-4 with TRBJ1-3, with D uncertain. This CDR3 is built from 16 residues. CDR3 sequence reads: CTSSFGGSPFGGTIYF. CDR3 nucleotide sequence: TGTACCAGCAGTTTTGGAGGGTCCCCCTTTGGTGGCACCATATATTTT.

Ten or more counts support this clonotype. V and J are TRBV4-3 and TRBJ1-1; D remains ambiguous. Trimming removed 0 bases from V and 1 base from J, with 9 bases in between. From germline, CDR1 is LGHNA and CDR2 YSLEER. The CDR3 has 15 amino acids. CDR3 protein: CASSQEYRANTEAFF. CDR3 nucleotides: TGCGCCAGCAGCCAAGAATACCGGGCGAACACTGAAGCTTTCTTT.

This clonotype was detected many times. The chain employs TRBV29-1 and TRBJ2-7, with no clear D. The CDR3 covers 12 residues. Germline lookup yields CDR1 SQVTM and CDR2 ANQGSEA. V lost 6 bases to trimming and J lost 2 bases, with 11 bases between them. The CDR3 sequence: CSVQQGTYEQYF. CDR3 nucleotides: TGCAGCGTGCAACAAGGGACCTACGAGCAGTACTTC.

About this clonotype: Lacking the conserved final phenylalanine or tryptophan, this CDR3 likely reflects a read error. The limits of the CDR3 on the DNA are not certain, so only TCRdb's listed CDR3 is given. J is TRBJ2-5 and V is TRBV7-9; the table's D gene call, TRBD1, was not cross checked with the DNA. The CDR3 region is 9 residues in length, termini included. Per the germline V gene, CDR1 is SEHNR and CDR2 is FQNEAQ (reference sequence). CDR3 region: CASSPVVTG.

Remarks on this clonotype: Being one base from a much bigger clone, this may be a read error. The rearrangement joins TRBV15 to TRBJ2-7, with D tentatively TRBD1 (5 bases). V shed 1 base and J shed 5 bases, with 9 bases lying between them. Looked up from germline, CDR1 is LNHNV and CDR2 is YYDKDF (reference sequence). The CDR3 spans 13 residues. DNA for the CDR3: TGTGCCACCAGCAGAGGGGCAGGGAACGAGCAGTACTTC. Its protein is CATSRGAGNEQYF.

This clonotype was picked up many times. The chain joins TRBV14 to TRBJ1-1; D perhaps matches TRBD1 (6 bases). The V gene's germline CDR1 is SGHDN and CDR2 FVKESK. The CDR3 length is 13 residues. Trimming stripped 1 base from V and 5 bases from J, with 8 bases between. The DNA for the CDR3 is TGTGCCAGCAGCCAAGGGGGGCGAACTGAAGCTTTCTTT. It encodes CASSQGGRTEAFF.

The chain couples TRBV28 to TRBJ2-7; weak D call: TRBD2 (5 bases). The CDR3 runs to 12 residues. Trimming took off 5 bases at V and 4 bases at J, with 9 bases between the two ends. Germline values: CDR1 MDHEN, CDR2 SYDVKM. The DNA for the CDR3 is TGTGCCAGCAGTATCCGGGAATACGAGCAGTACTTC. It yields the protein CASSIREYEQYF.

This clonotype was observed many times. CDR3: CASATGTGNEKLFF. The CDR3 DNA is TGCGCCAGCGCCACCGGGACAGGGAATGAAAAACTGTTTTTT. This chain connects TRBV5-1 to TRBJ1-4; 9 bases map to TRBD1. After removal of 7 bases from V and 5 bases from J, the junction contained 6 bases not matched to a gene. The CDR3 runs to 14 residues. Per the germline V gene, CDR1 is SGHRS and CDR2 is YFSETQ. Combining the CDR3 with reference TRBV5-1 and TRBJ1-4 gives the whole variable domain KAGVTQTPRYLIKTRGQQVTLSCSPISGHRSVSWYQQTPGQGLQFLFEYFSETQRNKGNFPGRFSGRQFSNSRSEMNVSTLELGDSALYLCASATGTGNEKLFFGSGTQLSVL.

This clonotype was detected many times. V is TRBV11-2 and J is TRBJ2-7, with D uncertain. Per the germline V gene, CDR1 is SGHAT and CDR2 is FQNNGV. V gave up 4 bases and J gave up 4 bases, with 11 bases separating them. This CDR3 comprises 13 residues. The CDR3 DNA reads TGTGCCAGCAGCTCATCAGGAGAATACGAGCAGTACTTC. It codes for CASSSSGEYEQYF. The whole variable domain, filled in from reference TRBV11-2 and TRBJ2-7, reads EAGVAQSPRYKIIEKRQSVAFWCNPISGHATLYWYQQILGQGPKLLIQFQNNGVVDDSQLPKDRFSAERLKGVDSTLKIQPAKLEDSAVYLCASSSSGEYEQYFGPGTRLTVT.

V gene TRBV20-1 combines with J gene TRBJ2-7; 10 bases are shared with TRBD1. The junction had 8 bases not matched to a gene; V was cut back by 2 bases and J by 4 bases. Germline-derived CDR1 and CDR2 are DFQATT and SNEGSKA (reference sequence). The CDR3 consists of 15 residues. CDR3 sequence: CSARRPGTGAYEQYF. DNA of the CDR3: TGCAGTGCTAGACGTCCCGGGACAGGGGCTTACGAGCAGTACTTC.

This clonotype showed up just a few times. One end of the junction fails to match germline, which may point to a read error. The CDR3 is CASSRTYRDRGGEQYF. The CDR3 nucleotides read TGTGCCAGCAGTCGAACTTACCGGGACAGGGGGGGTGAGCAGTACTTC. J is TRBJ2-7 and V is TRBV10-2, with 11 nucleotides matching TRBD1. CDR1 is WSHSY, CDR2 SAAADI, per germline. The CDR3 has 16 amino acids.

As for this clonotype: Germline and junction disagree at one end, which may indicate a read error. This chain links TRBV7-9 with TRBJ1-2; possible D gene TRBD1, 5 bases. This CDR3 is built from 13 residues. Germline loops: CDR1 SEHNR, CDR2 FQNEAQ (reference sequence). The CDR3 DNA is TGTGCCAGCAGCTTAGTACCCAGGGTGACTCTTAACTTC. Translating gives CASSLVPRVTLNF. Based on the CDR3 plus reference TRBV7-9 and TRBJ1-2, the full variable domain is DTGVSQNPRHKITKRGQNVTFRCDPISEHNRLYWYRQTLGQGPEFLTYFQNEAQLEKSRLLSDRFSAERPKGSFSTLEIQRTEQGDSAMYLCASSLVPRVTLNFGSGTRLTVV.

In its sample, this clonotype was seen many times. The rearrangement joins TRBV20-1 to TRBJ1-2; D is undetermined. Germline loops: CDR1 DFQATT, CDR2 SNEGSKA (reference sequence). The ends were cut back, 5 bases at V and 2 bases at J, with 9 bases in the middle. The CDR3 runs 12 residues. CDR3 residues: CSAGRENYGYTF. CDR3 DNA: TGCAGTGCTGGCCGGGAAAACTATGGCTACACCTTC.

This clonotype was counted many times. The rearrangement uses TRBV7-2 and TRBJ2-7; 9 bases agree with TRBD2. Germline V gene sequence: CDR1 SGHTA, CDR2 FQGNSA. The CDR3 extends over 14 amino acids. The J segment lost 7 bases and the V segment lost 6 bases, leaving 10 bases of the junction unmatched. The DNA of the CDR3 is TGTGCCAGCAGACCAGCGGGGGGCGCTTGGGAGCAGTACTTC. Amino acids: CASRPAGGAWEQYF.

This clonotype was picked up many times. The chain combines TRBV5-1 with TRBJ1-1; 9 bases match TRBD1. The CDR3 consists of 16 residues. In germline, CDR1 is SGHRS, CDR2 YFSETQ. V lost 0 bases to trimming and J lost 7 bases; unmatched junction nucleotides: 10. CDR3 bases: TGCGCCAGCAGCTTGGACGGGACAGGGAAGTATGGTGAAGCTTTCTTT. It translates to CASSLDGTGKYGEAFF.

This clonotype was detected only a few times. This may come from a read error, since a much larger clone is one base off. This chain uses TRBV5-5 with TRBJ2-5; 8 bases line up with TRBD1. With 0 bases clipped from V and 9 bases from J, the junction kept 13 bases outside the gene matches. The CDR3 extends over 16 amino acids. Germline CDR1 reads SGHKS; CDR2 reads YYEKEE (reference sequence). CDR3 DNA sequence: TGTGCCAGCAGCTTGGCCGGGGCTCTACAGGGGGAGGCCCAGTACTTC. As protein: CASSLAGALQGEAQYF.